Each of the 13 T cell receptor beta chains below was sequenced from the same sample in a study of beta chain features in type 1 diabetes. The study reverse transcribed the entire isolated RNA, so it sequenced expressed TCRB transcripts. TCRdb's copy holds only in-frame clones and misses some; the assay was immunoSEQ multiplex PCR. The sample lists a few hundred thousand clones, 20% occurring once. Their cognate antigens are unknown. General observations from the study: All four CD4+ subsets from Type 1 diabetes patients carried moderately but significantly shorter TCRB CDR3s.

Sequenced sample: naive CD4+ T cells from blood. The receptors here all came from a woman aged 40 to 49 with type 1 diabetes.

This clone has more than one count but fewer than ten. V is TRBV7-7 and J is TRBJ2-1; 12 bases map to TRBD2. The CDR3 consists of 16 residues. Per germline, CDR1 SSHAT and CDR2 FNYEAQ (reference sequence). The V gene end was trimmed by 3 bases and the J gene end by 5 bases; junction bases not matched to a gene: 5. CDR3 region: CASSFLAGGPNNEQFF. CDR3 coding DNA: TGTGCCAGCAGCTTTCTAGCGGGAGGGCCCAACAATGAGCAGTTCTTC.

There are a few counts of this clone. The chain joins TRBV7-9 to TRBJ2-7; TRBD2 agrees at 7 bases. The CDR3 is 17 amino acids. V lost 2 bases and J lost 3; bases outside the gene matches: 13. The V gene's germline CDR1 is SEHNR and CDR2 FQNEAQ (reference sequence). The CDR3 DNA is TGTGCCAGCAGCTTATCGGGGGGTTCAGGAGGTTTCTACGAGCAGTACTTC. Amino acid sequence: CASSLSGGSGGFYEQYF. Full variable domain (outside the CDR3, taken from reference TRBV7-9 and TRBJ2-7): DTGVSQNPRHKITKRGQNVTFRCDPISEHNRLYWYRQTLGQGPEFLTYFQNEAQLEKSRLLSDRFSAERPKGSFSTLEIQRTEQGDSAMYLCASSLSGGSGGFYEQYFGPGTRLTVT.

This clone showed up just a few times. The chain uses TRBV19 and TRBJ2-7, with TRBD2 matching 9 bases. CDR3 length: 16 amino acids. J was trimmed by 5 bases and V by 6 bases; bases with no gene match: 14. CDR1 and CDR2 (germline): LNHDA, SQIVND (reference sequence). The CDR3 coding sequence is TGTGCCAGTAGAGATCCCGGTAGCGGGAGAGTTGACGAGCAGTACTTC. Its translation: CASRDPGSGRVDEQYF.

The CDR3 region has the DNA TGTGCCAGCAGCGTAGCGGGTACGGGTCAGTTCTTC. Translation gives CASSVAGTGQFF. The rearrangement links TRBV9 to TRBJ2-1; D gene uncertain. Germline V gene sequence: CDR1 SGDLS, CDR2 YYNGEE. V was cut by 0 bases and J by 13 bases, with 11 bases left in between. The CDR3 consists of 12 residues. Filled out from reference TRBV9 and TRBJ2-1, the complete variable domain reads DSGVTQTPKHLITATGQRVTLRCSPRSGDLSVYWYQQSLDQGLQFLIQYYNGEERAKGNILERFSAQQFPDLHSELNLSSLELGDSALYFCASSVAGTGQFFGPGTRLTVL.

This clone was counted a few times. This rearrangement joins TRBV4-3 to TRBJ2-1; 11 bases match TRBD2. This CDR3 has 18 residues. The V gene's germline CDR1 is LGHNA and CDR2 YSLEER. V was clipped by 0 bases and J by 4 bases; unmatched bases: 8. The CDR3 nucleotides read TGCGCCAGCAGCCAAGAAGTAGCGCTAGCGGGGGGATACAATGAGCAGTTCTTC. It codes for CASSQEVALAGGYNEQFF.

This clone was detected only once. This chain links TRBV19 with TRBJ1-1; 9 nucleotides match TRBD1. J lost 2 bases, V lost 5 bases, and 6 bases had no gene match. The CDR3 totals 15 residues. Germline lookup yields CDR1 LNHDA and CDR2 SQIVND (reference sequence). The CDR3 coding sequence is TGTGCCAGTAGTGCTTACAGGGGGCAAAACACTGAAGCTTTCTTT. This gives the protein CASSAYRGQNTEAFF.

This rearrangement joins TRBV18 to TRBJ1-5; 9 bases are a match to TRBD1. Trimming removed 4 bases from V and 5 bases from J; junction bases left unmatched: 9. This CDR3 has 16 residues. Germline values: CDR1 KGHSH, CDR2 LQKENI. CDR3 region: CASSLSGTGNDQPQHF. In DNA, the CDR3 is TGTGCCAGCTCACTCTCCGGGACAGGGAACGATCAGCCCCAGCATTTT.

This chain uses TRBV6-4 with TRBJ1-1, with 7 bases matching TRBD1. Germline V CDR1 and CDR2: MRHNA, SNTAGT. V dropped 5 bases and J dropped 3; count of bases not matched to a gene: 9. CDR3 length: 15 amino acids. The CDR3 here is CASSRTGQADTEAFF. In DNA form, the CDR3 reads TGTGCCAGCAGTCGGACAGGTCAGGCAGACACTGAAGCTTTCTTT.

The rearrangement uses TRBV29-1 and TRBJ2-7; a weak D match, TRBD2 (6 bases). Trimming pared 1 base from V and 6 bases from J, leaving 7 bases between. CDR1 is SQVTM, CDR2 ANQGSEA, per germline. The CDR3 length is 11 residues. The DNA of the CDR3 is TGCAGCGTTGAAGTAGCGGTCGAGCAGTACTTC. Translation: CSVEVAVEQYF.

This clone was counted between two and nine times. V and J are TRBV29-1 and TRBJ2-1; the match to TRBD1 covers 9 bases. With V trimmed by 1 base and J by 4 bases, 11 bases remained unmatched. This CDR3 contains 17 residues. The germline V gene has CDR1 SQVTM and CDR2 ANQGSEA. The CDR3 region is CSVEGGTGTLLYNEQFF. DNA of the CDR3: TGCAGCGTTGAAGGGGGGACAGGGACCCTACTTTACAATGAGCAGTTCTTC.

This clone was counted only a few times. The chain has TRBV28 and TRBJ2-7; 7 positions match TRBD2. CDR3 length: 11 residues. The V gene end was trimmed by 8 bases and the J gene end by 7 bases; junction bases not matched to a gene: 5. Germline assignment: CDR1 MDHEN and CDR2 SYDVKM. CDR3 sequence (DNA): TGTGCCAGCGAGGGAGGGTTTGAGCAGTACTTC. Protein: CASEGGFEQYF.

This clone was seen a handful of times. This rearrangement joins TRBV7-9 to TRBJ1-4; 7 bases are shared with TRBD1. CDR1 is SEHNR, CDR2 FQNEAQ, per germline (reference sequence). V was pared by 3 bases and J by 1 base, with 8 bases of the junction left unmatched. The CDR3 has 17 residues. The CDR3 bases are TGTGCCAGCAGCTTCGAACAGGGGAGTAGAACTAATGAAAAACTGTTTTTT. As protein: CASSFEQGSRTNEKLFF.

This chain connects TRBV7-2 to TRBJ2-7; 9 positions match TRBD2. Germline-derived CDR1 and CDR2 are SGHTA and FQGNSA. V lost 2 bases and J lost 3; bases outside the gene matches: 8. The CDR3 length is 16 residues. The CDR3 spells CASSLWLAGTYYEQYF. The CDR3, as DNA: TGTGCCAGCAGCTTATGGCTAGCGGGGACCTACTACGAGCAGTACTTC.